A single sample is the source of the 14 T cell receptor beta chains below, sequenced in a study of blood T cell repertoires in COVID-19. Sequencing was performed with immunoSEQ multiplex PCR; in TCRdb, only in-frame clones are kept and a portion is missing. This sample yields roughly 36,000 clones, of which more than 80% are seen a single time; about 4.6% belongs to the top ten. The sequencing input was peripheral blood. The receptors here all came from a man between 60 and 70 years old with acute or convalescent COVID-19.

The chain has TRBV28 and TRBJ1-5, with D perhaps TRBD1 (5 bases). The V gene's germline CDR1 is MDHEN and CDR2 SYDVKM. The CDR3 is 17 amino acids. V gave up 8 bases and J gave up 1 base, with 21 bases separating them. CDR3 protein: CASSPRPGKVSNQPQHF. The DNA for the CDR3 is TGTGCCAGCTCCCCCCGGCCAGGGAAAGTAAGCAATCAGCCCCAGCATTTT.

V is TRBV28 and J is TRBJ2-7; 7 bases are a match to TRBD2. V trimming: 10 bases; J trimming: 0 bases; junction bases outside the gene matches: 9. The CDR3 runs to 14 residues. Germline V gives CDR1 MDHEN, CDR2 SYDVKM. Here the CDR3 DNA reads TGTGCCATGGCCCCCGGGGGGAGCTCCTACGAGCAGTACTTC. Translation: CAMAPGGSSYEQYF.

The chain combines TRBV4-2 with TRBJ1-3; the D is unclear. Trimming cost V 0 bases and J 4 bases, with 10 bases left between them. This CDR3 is 15 amino acids long. Germline loops: CDR1 LGHNA, CDR2 YNFKEQ. Here the CDR3 DNA reads TGTGCCAGCAGCCAAGAAGAGAATTCAGGAAACACCATATATTTT. Translating it yields CASSQEENSGNTIYF.

The chain combines TRBV27 with TRBJ2-1, with 9 positions matching TRBD2. Trimming removed 5 bases from V and 9 bases from J; junction bases left unmatched: 14. Per germline, CDR1 MNHEY and CDR2 SMNVEV (reference sequence). The CDR3 is 16 amino acids. The CDR3 coding sequence is TGTGCCAGCAGTCCGGGTAGCGGGGGAGCTTTAAGTGAGCAGTTCTTC. It yields the protein CASSPGSGGALSEQFF.

This chain links TRBV28 with TRBJ1-1, with 7 bases fitting TRBD1. The germline V gene encodes CDR1 MDHEN and CDR2 SYDVKM. Trimming removed 5 bases from V and 0 bases from J; junction bases left unmatched: 12. This CDR3 comprises 17 residues. CDR3 region: CASSLIGTVGLNTEAFF. CDR3 in DNA: TGTGCCAGCAGTCTCATAGGGACAGTAGGGTTGAACACTGAAGCTTTCTTT.

The chain has TRBV6-5 and TRBJ2-1, with D possibly being TRBD1 (5 bases). Trimming took off 0 bases at V and 12 bases at J, with 15 bases between the two ends. Germline V gene sequence: CDR1 MNHEY, CDR2 SVGAGI. CDR3 length: 14 residues. The CDR3 DNA is TGTGCCAGCAGTTACTCGATAGGTAGCCAGGGGCAGTTCTTC. Translating it yields CASSYSIGSQGQFF.

The V call is TRBV4-3, the J call TRBJ2-3, with TRBD2 matching over 12 bases. Looked up from germline, CDR1 is LGHNA and CDR2 is YSLEER. The length of the CDR3 is 20 residues. Trimming at V came to 0 bases and at J to 7 bases, leaving 17 bases not matched to a gene. The CDR3 region is CASSQEGDHPGLAGVYTQYF. In nucleotides, the CDR3 is TGCGCCAGCAGCCAAGAAGGGGACCACCCGGGACTAGCGGGTGTATATACGCAGTATTTT.

This chain joins TRBV13 and TRBJ2-2; D gene ambiguous. The CDR3 sequence is 12 residues long. Trimming pared 5 bases from V and 7 bases from J, leaving 8 bases between. The germline V gene has CDR1 PRHDT and CDR2 FYEKMQ (reference sequence). This chain's CDR3 is CASSVQIGELFF. For the CDR3, the DNA is TGTGCCAGCAGCGTACAGATCGGGGAGCTGTTTTTT.

V and J are TRBV6-1 and TRBJ2-3; D may be TRBD2 (6 bases). This CDR3 contains 15 residues. Germline loops: CDR1 MNHNS, CDR2 SASEGT. V lost 1 base and J 3 bases, leaving 11 bases between the germline ends. This chain's CDR3 is CASSEGLAGTDTQYF. DNA for the CDR3: TGTGCCAGCAGTGAAGGACTGGCGGGGACAGATACGCAGTATTTT.

This chain links TRBV30 with TRBJ2-5, with 8 positions matching TRBD2. CDR3 length: 13 residues. Germline V gene sequence: CDR1 GTSNPN, CDR2 SVGIG (reference sequence). Unmatched junction bases numbered 3, after V lost 2 bases and J lost 4 bases. This CDR3 reads CAWSRLATETQYF. The CDR3 DNA sequence: TGTGCCTGGAGTCGACTAGCGACAGAGACCCAGTACTTC.

The chain recombines TRBV18 with TRBJ2-3, with D hard to call. V lost 5 bases and J 5 bases, leaving 8 bases between the germline ends. This CDR3 contains 12 residues. Germline assignment: CDR1 KGHSH and CDR2 LQKENI. The DNA for the CDR3 is TGTGCCAGCTCAGGCCGACAAGATACGCAGTATTTT. It translates to CASSGRQDTQYF.

The chain links TRBV5-1 to TRBJ2-3; the D is unclear. Trimming left V 5 bases short and J 3 bases short, with 10 bases between. CDR3 size: 13 residues. The V gene's germline CDR1 is SGHRS and CDR2 YFSETQ. The CDR3 DNA sequence: TGCGCCAGCAGTCCCAGCGCGACAGATACGCAGTATTTT. Translated, it gives CASSPSATDTQYF.

This chain links TRBV5-1 with TRBJ2-6, with 8 positions matching TRBD1. V was clipped by 4 bases and J by 1 base; unmatched bases: 10. Germline V gene data show CDR1 as SGHRS and CDR2 as YFSETQ. The CDR3 totals 18 residues. The CDR3 sequence: CASSRRQGSVSGANVLTF. The CDR3 region has the DNA TGCGCCAGCAGCAGAAGACAGGGGTCTGTTTCTGGGGCCAACGTCCTGACTTTC.

The chain links TRBV27 to TRBJ1-1; TRBD1 agrees at 8 bases. V was clipped by 4 bases and J by 5 bases; unmatched bases: 6. The CDR3 loop spans 14 amino acids. Germline V CDR1 and CDR2: MNHEY, SMNVEV (reference sequence). This chain's CDR3 is CASSSQGAGTEAFF. The CDR3 nucleotides read TGTGCCAGCAGTTCCCAGGGGGCGGGTACTGAAGCTTTCTTT.